Below are 6 T cell receptor beta chains sequenced from a single sample in a study of technical replicates of blood from several donors. Some clones are missing from TCRdb's copy, which holds only in-frame ones; the method was immunoSEQ multiplex PCR. The sample carries some 70,000 clones, under 98% recorded once. Sequenced: T cells isolated from PBMCs. All receptors derive from a human donor in good health.

The J gene is TRBJ2-7, the V gene TRBV29-1, with 7 bases lining up with TRBD2. The CDR3 runs 14 residues. With V trimmed by 2 bases and J by 3 bases, 7 bases remained unmatched. Per the germline V gene, CDR1 is SQVTM and CDR2 is ANQGSEA. DNA for the CDR3: TGCAGCGTTGAACTAGGGGAGGGTTACTACGAGCAGTACTTC. Its protein is CSVELGEGYYEQYF.

The table lists this clone with a count of one. The chain links TRBV28 to TRBJ2-7; no firm D call. Germline V gene data show CDR1 as MDHEN and CDR2 as SYDVKM. The CDR3 runs 13 residues. V shed 6 bases and J shed 3 bases, with 12 bases lying between them. CDR3 protein: CASSVRLVYEQYF. The CDR3 DNA reads TGTGCCAGCAGCGTCAGGTTAGTCTACGAGCAGTACTTC.

The chain has TRBV4-2 and TRBJ2-2; 10 positions agree with TRBD2. Per the germline V gene, CDR1 is LGHNA and CDR2 is YNFKEQ. This CDR3 comprises 16 residues. Trimming at V came to 5 bases and at J to 4 bases, leaving 7 bases not matched to a gene. The CDR3 DNA is TGTGCCAGCAGCTCCCATAGCGGGAGGACCACCGGGGAGCTGTTTTTT. Amino acids: CASSSHSGRTTGELFF.

V usage is TRBV6-1 and J usage is TRBJ2-7; D is ambiguous. The CDR3 totals 10 residues. The V and J ends lost 6 bases and 4 bases respectively, with 4 bases between them. Germline V CDR1 and CDR2: MNHNS, SASEGT. The DNA for the CDR3 is TGTGCCAGCAGCATTTACGAGCAGTACTTC. Translating it yields CASSIYEQYF.

V is TRBV19 and J is TRBJ2-1, with D maybe TRBD1 (5 bases). Trimming cost V 6 bases and J 5 bases, with 8 bases left between them. The CDR3 is 12 amino acids. In germline, CDR1 is LNHDA, CDR2 SQIVND (reference sequence). CDR3 DNA sequence: TGTGCCAGTAGCAGGGCGCACAATGAGCAGTTCTTC. This encodes CASSRAHNEQFF.

The gene calls are TRBV5-1 and TRBJ2-5, with D possibly TRBD1 on 6 matching bases. Germline loops: CDR1 SGHRS, CDR2 YFSETQ. The V gene lost 10 bases and the J gene lost 1 base, with 11 bases spanning the gap. The CDR3 consists of 12 residues. Written as DNA, the CDR3 is TGCGCCCGTGGGGGCAGCCAAGAGACCCAGTACTTC. Translated, it gives CARGGSQETQYF.